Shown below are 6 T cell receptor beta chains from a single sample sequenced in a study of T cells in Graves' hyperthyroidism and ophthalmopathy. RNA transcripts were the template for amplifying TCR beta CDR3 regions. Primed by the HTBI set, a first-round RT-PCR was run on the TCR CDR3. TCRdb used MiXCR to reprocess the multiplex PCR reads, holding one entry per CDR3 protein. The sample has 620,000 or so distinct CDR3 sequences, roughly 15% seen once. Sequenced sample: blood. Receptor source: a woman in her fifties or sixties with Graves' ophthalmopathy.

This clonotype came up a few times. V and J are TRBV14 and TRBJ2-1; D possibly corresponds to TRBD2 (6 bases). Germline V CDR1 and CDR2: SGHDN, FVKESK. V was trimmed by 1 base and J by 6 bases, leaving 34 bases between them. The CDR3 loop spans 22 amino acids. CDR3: CASSQVLLEVAERLEFFNEQFF. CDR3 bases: TGTGCCAGCAGCCAAGTGCTGTTGGAGGTGGCAGAAAGACTAGAATTCTTCAATGAGCAGTTCTTC.

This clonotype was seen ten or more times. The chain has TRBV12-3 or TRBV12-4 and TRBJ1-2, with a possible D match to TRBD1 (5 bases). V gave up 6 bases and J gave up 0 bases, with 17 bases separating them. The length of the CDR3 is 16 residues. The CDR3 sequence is CASSRDPGRTNYGYTF. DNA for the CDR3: TGTGCCAGCAGCAGGGACCCGGGTCGCACTAACTATGGCTACACCTTC.

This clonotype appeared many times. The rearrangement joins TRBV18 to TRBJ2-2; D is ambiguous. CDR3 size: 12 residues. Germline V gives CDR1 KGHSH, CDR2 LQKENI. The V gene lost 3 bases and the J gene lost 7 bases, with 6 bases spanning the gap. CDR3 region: CASSPSHGELFF. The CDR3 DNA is TGTGCCAGCTCACCGTCCCACGGGGAGCTGTTTTTT.

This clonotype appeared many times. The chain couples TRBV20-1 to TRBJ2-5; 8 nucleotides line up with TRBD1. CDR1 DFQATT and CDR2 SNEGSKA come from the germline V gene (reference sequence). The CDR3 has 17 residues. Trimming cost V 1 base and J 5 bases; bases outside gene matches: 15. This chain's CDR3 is CSARALGRGRDRETQYF. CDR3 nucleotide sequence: TGCAGTGCTAGAGCGCTTGGCAGGGGGCGCGATCGGGAGACCCAGTACTTC.

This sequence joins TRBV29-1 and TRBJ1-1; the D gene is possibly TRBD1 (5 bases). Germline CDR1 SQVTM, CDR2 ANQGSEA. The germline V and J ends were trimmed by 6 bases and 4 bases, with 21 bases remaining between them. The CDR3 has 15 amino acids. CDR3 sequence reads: CSVKSLGPKSTEAFF. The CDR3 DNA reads TGCAGCGTAAAAAGCTTGGGGCCGAAGTCCACTGAAGCTTTCTTT.

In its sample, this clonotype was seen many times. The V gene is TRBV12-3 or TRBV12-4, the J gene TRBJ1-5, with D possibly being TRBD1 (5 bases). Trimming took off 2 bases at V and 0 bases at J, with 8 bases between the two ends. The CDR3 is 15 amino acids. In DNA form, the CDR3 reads TGTGCCAGCAGTTTATGGGACGATAGCAATCAGCCCCAGCATTTT. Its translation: CASSLWDDSNQPQHF.